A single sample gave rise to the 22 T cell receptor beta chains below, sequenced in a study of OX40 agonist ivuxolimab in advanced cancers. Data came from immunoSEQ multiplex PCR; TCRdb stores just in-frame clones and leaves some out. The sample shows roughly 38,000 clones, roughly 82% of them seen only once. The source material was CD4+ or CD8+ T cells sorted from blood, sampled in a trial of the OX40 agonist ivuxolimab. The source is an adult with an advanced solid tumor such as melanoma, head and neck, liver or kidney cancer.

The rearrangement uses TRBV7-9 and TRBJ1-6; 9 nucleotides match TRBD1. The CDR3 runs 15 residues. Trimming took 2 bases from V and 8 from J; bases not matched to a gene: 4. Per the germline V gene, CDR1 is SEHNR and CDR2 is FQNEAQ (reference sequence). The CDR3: CASSLRGDRDSPLHF. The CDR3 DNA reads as TGTGCCAGCAGCTTAAGAGGGGACAGGGATTCACCCCTCCACTTT.

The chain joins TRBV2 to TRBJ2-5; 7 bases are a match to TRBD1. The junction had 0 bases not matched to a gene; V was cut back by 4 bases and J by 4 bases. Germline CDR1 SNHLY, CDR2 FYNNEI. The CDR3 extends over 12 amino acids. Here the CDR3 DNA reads TGTGCCAGCAGTGGACAGGGAGAGACCCAGTACTTC. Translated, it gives CASSGQGETQYF.

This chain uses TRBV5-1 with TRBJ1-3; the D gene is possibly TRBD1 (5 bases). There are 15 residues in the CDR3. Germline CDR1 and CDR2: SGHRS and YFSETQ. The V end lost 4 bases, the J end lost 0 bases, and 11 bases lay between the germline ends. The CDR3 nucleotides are TGCGCCAGCAGCCCCGGGGGGGGCTCTGGAAACACCATATATTTT. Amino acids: CASSPGGGSGNTIYF.

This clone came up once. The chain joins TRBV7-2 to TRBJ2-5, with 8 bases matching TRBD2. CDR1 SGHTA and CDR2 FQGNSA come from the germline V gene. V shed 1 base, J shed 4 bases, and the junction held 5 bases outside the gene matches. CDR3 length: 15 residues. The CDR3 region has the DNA TGTGCCAGCAGCTTAGTCACCCTAGCGGGAGAGACCCAGTACTTC. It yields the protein CASSLVTLAGETQYF.

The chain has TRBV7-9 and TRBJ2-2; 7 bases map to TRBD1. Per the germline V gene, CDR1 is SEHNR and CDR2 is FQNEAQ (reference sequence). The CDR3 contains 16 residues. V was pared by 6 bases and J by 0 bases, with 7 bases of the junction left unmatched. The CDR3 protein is CASSSGQTANTGELFF. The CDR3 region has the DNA TGTGCCAGCAGTTCGGGACAGACTGCGAACACCGGGGAGCTGTTTTTT.

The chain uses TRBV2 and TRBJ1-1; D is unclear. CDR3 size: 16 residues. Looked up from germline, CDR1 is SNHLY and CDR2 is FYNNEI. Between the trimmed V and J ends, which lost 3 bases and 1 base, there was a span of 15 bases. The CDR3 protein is CASSDGGGGENTEAFF. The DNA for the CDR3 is TGTGCCAGCAGTGATGGAGGAGGCGGGGAGAACACTGAAGCTTTCTTT.

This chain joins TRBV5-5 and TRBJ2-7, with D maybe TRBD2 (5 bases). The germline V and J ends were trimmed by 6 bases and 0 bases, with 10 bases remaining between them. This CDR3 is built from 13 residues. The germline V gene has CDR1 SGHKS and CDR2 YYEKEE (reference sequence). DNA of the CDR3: TGTGCCAGCACGGTCGGGAACTCCTACGAGCAGTACTTC. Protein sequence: CASTVGNSYEQYF.

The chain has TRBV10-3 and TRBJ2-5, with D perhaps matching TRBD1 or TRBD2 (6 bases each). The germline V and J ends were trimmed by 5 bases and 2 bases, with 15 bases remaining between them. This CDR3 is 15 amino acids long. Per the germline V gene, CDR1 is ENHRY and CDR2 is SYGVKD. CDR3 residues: CAISRGGGGQETQYF. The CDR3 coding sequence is TGTGCCATCAGTCGGGGAGGAGGGGGTCAAGAGACCCAGTACTTC.

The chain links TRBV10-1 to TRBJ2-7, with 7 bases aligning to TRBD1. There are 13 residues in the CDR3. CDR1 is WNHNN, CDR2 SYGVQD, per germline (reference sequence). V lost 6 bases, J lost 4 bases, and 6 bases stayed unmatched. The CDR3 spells CASSRDRRYEQYF. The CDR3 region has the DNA TGCGCCAGCAGCCGGGACAGACGATACGAGCAGTACTTC.

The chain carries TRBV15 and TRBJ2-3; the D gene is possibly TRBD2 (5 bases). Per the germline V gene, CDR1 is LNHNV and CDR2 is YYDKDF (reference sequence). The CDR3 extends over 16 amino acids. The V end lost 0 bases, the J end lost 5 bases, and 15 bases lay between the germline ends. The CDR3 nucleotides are TGTGCCACCAGCAGAGATGGTAACAGCGGTGGAGATACGCAGTATTTT. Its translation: CATSRDGNSGGDTQYF.

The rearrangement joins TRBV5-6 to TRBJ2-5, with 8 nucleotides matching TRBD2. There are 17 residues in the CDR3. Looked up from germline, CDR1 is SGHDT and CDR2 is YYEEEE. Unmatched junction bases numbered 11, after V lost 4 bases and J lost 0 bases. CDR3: CASSPGGVAGYQETQYF. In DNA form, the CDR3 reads TGTGCCAGCAGCCCGGGGGGGGTAGCAGGGTACCAAGAGACCCAGTACTTC. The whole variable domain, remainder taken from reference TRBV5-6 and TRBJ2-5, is DAGVTQSPTHLIKTRGQQVTLRCSPKSGHDTVSWYQQALGQGPQFIFQYYEEEERQRGNFPDRFSGHQFPNYSSELNVNALLLGDSALYLCASSPGGVAGYQETQYFGPGTRLLVL.

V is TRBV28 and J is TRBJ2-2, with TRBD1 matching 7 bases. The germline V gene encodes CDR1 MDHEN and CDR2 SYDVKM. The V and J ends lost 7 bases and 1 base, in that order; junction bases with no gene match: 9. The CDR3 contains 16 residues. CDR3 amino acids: CASTVQGTGNTGELFF. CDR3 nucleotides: TGTGCCAGCACTGTACAGGGGACGGGGAACACCGGGGAGCTGTTTTTT.

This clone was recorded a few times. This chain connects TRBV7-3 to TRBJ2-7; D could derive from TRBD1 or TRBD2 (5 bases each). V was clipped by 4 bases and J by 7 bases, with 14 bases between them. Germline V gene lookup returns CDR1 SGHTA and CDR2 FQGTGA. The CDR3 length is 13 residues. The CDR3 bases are TGTGCCAGCAGCTGGGACGGGCGAAGGGAGCAGTACTTC. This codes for CASSWDGRREQYF.

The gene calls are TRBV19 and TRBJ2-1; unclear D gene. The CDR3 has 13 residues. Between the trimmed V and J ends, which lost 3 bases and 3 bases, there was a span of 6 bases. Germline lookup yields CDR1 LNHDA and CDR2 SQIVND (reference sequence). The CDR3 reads CASSIRSYNEQFF. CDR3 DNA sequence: TGTGCCAGTAGTATTCGCAGCTACAATGAGCAGTTCTTC.

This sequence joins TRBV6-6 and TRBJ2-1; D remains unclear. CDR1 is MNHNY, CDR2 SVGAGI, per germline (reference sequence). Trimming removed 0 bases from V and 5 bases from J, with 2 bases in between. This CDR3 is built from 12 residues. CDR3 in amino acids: CASSYSDNEQFF. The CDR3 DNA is TGTGCCAGCAGTTACTCTGACAATGAGCAGTTCTTC.

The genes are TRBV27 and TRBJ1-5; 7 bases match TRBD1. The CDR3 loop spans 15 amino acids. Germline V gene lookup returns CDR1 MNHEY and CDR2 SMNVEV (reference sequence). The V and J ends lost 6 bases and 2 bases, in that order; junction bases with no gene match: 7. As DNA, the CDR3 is TGTGCCAGCAGGACAGGGACGATCGGCAATCAGCCCCAGCATTTT. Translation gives CASRTGTIGNQPQHF.

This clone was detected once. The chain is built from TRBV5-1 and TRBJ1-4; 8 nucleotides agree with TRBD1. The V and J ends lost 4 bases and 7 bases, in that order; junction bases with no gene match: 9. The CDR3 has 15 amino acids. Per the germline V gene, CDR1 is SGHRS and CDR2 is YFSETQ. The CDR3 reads CASSPTGEGSEKLFF. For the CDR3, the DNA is TGCGCCAGCAGCCCGACAGGGGAGGGGAGTGAAAAACTGTTTTTT.

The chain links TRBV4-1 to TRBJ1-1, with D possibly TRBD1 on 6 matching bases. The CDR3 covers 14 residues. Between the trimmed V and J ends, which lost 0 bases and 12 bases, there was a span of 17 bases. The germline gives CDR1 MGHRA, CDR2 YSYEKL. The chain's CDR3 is CASSQDRAGAGPFF. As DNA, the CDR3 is TGCGCCAGCAGCCAAGATCGGGCAGGGGCAGGGCCTTTCTTT.

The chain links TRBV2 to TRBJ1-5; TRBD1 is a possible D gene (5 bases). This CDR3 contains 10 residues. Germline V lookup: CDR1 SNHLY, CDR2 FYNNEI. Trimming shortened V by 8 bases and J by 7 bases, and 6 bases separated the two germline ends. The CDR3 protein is CASGTQPQHF. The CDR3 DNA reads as TGTGCCAGCGGGACGCAGCCCCAGCATTTT.

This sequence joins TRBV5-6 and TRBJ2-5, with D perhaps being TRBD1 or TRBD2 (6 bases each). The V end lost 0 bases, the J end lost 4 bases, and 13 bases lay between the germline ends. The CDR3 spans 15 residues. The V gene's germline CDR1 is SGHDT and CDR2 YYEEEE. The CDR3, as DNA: TGTGCCAGCAGCTTGGGGATGAGGGGGGTAGAGACCCAGTACTTC. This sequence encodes CASSLGMRGVETQYF.

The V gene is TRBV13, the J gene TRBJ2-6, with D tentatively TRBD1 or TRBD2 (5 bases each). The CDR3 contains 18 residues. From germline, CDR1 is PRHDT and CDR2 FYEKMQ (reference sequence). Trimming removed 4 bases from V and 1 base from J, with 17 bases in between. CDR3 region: CASSSRTRPGSGANVLTF. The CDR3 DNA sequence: TGTGCCAGCAGCTCCAGGACACGACCGGGGTCTGGGGCCAACGTCCTGACTTTC.

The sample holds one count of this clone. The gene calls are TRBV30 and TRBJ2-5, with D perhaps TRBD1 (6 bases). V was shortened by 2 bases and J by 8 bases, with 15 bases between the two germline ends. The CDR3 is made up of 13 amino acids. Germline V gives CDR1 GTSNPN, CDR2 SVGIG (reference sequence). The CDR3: CAWSLRRQETQYF. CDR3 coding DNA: TGTGCCTGGAGTCTCAGGAGACAGGAAACCCAGTACTTC.